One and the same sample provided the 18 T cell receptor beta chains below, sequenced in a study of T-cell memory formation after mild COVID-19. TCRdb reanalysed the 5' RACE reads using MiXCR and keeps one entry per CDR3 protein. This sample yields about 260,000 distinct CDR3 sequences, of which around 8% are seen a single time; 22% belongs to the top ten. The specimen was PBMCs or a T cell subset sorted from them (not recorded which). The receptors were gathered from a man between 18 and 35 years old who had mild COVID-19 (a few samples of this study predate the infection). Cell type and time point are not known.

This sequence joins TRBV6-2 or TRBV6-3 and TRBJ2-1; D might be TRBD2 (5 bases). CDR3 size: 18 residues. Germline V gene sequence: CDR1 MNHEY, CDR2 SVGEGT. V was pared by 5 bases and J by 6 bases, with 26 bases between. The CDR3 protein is CASSRLFDFPGLPNEQFF. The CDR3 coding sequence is TGTGCCAGCAGTCGATTGTTCGACTTCCCCGGACTCCCCAATGAGCAGTTCTTC.

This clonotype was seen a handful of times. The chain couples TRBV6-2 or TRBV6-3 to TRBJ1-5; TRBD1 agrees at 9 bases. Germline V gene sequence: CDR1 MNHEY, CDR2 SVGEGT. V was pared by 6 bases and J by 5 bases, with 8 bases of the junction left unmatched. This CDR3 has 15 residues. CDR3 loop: CASSNDRGLYQPQHF. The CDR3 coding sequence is TGTGCCAGCAGCAACGACAGGGGGTTGTATCAGCCCCAGCATTTT.

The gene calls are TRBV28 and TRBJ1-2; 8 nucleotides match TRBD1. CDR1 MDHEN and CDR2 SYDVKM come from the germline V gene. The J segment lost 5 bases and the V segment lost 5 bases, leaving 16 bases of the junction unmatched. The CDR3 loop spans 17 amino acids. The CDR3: CASSLPARRQGTYGYTF. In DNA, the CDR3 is TGTGCCAGCAGTCTCCCCGCCAGGAGACAGGGGACATATGGCTACACCTTC.

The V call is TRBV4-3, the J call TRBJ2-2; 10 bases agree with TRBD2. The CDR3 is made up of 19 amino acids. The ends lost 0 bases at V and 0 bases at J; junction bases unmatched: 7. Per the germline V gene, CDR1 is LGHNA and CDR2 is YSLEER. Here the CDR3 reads CASSQDLVAGGANTGELFF. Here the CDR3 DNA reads TGCGCCAGCAGCCAAGATTTGGTAGCGGGGGGCGCGAACACCGGGGAGCTGTTTTTT.

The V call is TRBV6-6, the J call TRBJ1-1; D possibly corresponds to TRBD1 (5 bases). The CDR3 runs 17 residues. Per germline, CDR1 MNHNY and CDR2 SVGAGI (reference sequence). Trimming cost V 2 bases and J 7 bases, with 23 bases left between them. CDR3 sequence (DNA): TGTGCCAGCAGTTACGGGACTTCCTTTTATATCCGCCATGAAGCTTTCTTT. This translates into CASSYGTSFYIRHEAFF.

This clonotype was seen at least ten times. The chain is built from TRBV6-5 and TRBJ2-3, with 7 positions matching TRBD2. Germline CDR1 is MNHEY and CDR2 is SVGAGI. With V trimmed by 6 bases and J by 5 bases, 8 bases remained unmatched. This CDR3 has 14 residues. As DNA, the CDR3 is TGTGCCAGCAGGTCCGAAGCGGGACGAGATACGCAGTATTTT. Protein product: CASRSEAGRDTQYF.

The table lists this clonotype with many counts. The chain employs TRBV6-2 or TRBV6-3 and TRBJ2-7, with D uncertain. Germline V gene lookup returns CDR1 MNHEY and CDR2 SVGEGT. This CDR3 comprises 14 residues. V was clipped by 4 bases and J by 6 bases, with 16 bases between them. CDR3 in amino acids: CASSSGPARVEQYV. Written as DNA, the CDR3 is TGTGCCAGCAGTTCCGGACCCGCAAGGGTCGAGCAGTACGTC.

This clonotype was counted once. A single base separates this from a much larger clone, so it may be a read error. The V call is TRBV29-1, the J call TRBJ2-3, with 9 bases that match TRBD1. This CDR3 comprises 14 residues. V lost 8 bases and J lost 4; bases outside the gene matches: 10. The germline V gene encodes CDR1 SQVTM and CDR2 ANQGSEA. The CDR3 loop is CSSPGGQGADTQYF. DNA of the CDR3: TGCAGCTCTCCCGGGGGACAGGGCGCAGATACGCAGTATTTT.

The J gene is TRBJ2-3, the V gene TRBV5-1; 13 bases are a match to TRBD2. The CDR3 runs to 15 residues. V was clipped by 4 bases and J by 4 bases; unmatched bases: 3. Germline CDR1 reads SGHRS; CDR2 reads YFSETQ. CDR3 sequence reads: CASSGGLAGSDTQYF. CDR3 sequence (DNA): TGCGCCAGCAGCGGGGGACTAGCGGGATCAGATACGCAGTATTTT.

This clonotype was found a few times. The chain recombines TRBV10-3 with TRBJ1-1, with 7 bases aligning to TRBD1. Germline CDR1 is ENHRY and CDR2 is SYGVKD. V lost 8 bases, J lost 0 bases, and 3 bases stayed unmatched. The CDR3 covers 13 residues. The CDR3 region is CAIGGQLNTEAFF. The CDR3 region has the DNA TGTGCCATCGGGGGACAGTTGAACACTGAAGCTTTCTTT.

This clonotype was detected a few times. The CDR3 DNA reads TGCGCCAGCAGCCAAGAGAAGGGGGCTAACTATGGCTACACCTTC. Translation gives CASSQEKGANYGYTF. This chain links TRBV4-1 with TRBJ1-2; tentatively, D is TRBD1 (6 bases). This CDR3 is built from 15 residues. Between the trimmed V and J ends, which lost 0 bases and 0 bases, there was a span of 8 bases. CDR1 is MGHRA and CDR2 is YSYEKL in the germline V gene.

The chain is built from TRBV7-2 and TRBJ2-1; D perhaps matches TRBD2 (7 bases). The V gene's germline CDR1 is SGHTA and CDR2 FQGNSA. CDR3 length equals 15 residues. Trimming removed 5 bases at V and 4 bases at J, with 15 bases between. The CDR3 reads CASSRGGGKYNEQFF. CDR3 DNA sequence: TGTGCCAGCAGCCGCGGGGGCGGGAAATACAATGAGCAGTTCTTC.

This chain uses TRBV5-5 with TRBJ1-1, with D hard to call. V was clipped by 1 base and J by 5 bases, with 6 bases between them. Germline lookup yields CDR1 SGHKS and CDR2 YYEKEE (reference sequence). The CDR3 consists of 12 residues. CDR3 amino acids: CASSLLETEAFF. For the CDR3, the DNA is TGTGCCAGCAGCTTGTTGGAGACTGAAGCTTTCTTT.

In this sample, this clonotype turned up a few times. DNA for the CDR3: TGTGCCAGCAGCTTCGGGGCGATTTCGAACACCGGGGAGCTGTTTTTT. Translating gives CASSFGAISNTGELFF. The V call is TRBV7-3, the J call TRBJ2-2, with D perhaps assigned TRBD1 or TRBD2 (5 bases each). With 3 bases removed from V and 0 bases from J, the gap between germline ends came to 11 bases. The CDR3 is 16 residues long. Germline assignment: CDR1 SGHTA and CDR2 FQGTGA.

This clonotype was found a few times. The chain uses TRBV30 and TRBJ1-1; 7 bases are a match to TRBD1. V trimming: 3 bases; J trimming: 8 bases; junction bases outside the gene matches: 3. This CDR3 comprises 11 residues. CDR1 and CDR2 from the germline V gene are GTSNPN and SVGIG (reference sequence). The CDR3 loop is CAWRGGTEAFF. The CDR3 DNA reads TGTGCCTGGAGAGGGGGCACCGAAGCTTTCTTT. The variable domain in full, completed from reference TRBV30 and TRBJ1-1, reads SQTIHQWPATLVQPVGSPLSLECTVEGTSNPNLYWYRQAAGRGLQLLFYSVGIGQISSEVPQNLSASRPQDRQFILSSKKLLLSDSGFYLCAWRGGTEAFFGQGTRLTVV.

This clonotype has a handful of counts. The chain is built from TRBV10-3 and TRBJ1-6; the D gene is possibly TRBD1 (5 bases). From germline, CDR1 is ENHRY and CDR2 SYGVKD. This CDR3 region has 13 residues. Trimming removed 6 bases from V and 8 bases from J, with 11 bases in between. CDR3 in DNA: TGTGCCATCAGCGACGGGGCAGATTCACCCCTCCACTTT. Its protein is CAISDGADSPLHF.

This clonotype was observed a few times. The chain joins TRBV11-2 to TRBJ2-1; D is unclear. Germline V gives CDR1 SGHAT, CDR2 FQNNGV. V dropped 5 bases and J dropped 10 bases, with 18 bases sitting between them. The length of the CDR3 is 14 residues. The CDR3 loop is CASSPLDLYLEQFF. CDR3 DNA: TGTGCCAGCAGCCCACTGGATTTATACCTCGAGCAGTTCTTC.

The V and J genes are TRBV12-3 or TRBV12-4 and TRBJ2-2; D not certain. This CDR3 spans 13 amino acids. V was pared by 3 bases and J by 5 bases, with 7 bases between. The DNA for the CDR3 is TGTGCCAGCAGTTTTCGTAGGACCGGGGAGCTGTTTTTT. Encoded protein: CASSFRRTGELFF.